The sequence of this T cell receptor (beta chain) was determined in a study of T cells in Graves' hyperthyroidism and ophthalmopathy. Looking at the study overall: Staff took peripheral blood when the initial diagnosis was made, before any treatment began.

This clonotype was found many times. It was uncontrolled infection, other autoimmune disease, pregnancy or lactation that excluded patients. The trim removed 2 bases at V and 4 bases at J, leaving 6 bases unmatched. Per the germline V gene, CDR1 is SQVTM and CDR2 is ANQGSEA. The CDR3 consists of 14 residues. Amplified TCR beta CDR3 regions came from RNA transcripts. The TCR CDR3 was amplified in a first-round RT-PCR using the HTBI primer set. TCRdb independently ran MiXCR on the multiplex PCR reads; one entry per CDR3 protein. Here the sample spans roughly 570,000 distinct CDR3 sequences, 15% to 17% being singletons.

Material: blood. The chain employs TRBV29-1 and TRBJ2-7, with TRBD2 matching over 9 bases. This clonotype was sampled from a woman in her 30s with Graves' hyperthyroidism. CDR3 DNA sequence: TGCAGCGTTGAAATCGGGAGCGGGGGGTACGAGCAGTACTTC. It encodes CSVEIGSGGYEQYF.